These T cell receptor beta chains were read from a single sample in a study of T cells after yellow fever vaccination. In TCRdb, the 5' RACE reads were re-called with MiXCR into one record per CDR3 protein. Counted here are some 400,000 distinct CDR3 sequences, 6.2% occurring once; the ten biggest clones make up approximately 15%. The sequences come from PBMCs, collected 5 days after the yellow fever booster vaccination. The origin of the receptors is a man aged 25-45 years who received the YFV17D yellow fever vaccine. Both conserved end residues are part of each CDR3. D genes are given only for firm matches. For some rows the clone size is stated as once, few or many, or as a class when expanded; others skip it.

TRBV7-8	TRBJ2-1	many	NA	TGTGCCAGCAGCTTAGCGGGGGACCGCCTTAACAATGAGCAGTTCTTC	CASSLAGDRLNNEQFF
TRBV5-6	TRBJ2-1	few	TRBD2	TGTGCCAGCAGCGCAAGCGGGAGTAGTCTCTACAATGAGCAGTTCTTC	CASSASGSSLYNEQFF
TRBV7-9	TRBJ1-4	many	TRBD1	TGTGCCAGCAGCCGCGACAGGGGTCAGGGTGAAAAACTGTTTTTT	CASSRDRGQGEKLFF
TRBV20-1	TRBJ1-2	NA	NA	TGCAGTGCTGTAGACAGAACTAACTATGGCTACACCTTC	CSAVDRTNYGYTF
TRBV19	TRBJ2-6	NA	NA	TGTGCCAGTAGCTCTTGGGGTTCCGGGGCCAACGTCCTGACTTTC	CASSSWGSGANVLTF
TRBV5-1	TRBJ2-3	few	TRBD2	TGCGCCAGCAGCCCGGAGGGAGCGGGAGTAGGAGATACGCAGTATTTT	CASSPEGAGVGDTQYF
TRBV4-3	TRBJ2-7	many	TRBD1	TGCGCCAGCAGCCAAGACCTCCGGGACAGGGTCCACGAGCAGTACTTC	CASSQDLRDRVHEQYF
TRBV6-5	TRBJ2-2	NA	TRBD2	TGTGCCAGCAGTTACTCGACCAGCGGGAGGGCCCCCGGGGAGCTGTTTTTT	CASSYSTSGRAPGELFF
TRBV28	TRBJ2-7	few	NA	TGTGCCAGCAGTTTATCGGCAGGGGCAGGAGAGCAGTACTTC	CASSLSAGAGEQYF
TRBV28	TRBJ2-7	NA	TRBD1	TGTGCCAGCAGTTACCTGGGACAGGGGGTAGGCCCCTACGAGCAGTACTTC	CASSYLGQGVGPYEQYF
TRBV5-1	TRBJ2-7	few	NA	TGCGCCAGCAGCTTGGACTCACAGAGAAGTTACGAGCAGTACTTC	CASSLDSQRSYEQYF
TRBV10-3	TRBJ2-3	NA	NA	TGTGCCATCAGTGAGTCCCCCCCCGGGGACGGCACAGATACGCAGTATTTT	CAISESPPGDGTDTQYF
TRBV5-5	TRBJ1-2	NA	NA	TGTGCCAGCAGCTTGGATGGGCGGCCAATCTATGGCTACACCTTC	CASSLDGRPIYGYTF
TRBV6-5	TRBJ2-7	few	TRBD2	TGTGCCAGCAGTTCTAGCGGGAGGGCCTACGAGCAGTACTTC	CASSSSGRAYEQYF
TRBV20-1	TRBJ2-5	many	NA	TGCAGTGCCCAGGACAGACAAGAGACCCAGTACTTC	CSAQDRQETQYF
TRBV9	TRBJ2-1	few	NA	TGTGCCAGCAGCCCTCGGGAGCGTTCTTACAATGAGCAGTTCTTC	CASSPRERSYNEQFF
TRBV12-3/TRBV12-4	TRBJ1-2	NA	NA	TGTGCCAGCGGGGGACTGTTTGGCTACACCTTC	CASGGLFGYTF
TRBV20-1	TRBJ1-1	many	NA	TGCAGTGCTAGAACCACCGGACCGGCTTTCTTT	CSARTTGPAFF
TRBV6-5	TRBJ2-6	few	NA	TGTGCCAGCAGTTACTCGTTGCGGGGCTCTGGGGCCAACGTCCTGACTTTC	CASSYSLRGSGANVLTF
TRBV11-3	TRBJ2-1	NA	TRBD2	TGTGCCAGCAGCGCCGGGACTAGCGGGATAGCGTTCTTC	CASSAGTSGIAFF
TRBV29-1	TRBJ2-1	NA	TRBD2	TGCAGCGCCCCCAAAACCGGGACTAGCTCCTACAATGAGCAGTTCTTC	CSAPKTGTSSYNEQFF
TRBV7-8	TRBJ2-7	many	NA	TGTGCCAGCAGCTTGACCAGGGAATGGTACGAGCAGTACTTC	CASSLTREWYEQYF
TRBV7-2	TRBJ2-7	NA	NA	TGTGCCAGCAGTTTGGACCGGGCAATCTACGAGCAGTACTTC	CASSLDRAIYEQYF
TRBV5-1	TRBJ1-2	many	TRBD1	TGCGCCAGCAGCTTGGCAGGACAGGACTATGGCTACACCTTC	CASSLAGQDYGYTF
TRBV3-1	TRBJ2-1	many	TRBD2	TGTGCCAGCAGCCAAGGAGGGAGGGATGAGCAGTTCTTC	CASSQGGRDEQFF
TRBV15	TRBJ2-2	many	TRBD2	TGTGCCACCAGCATGGGACTAGCGGGACAGACCGGGGAGCTGTTTTTT	CATSMGLAGQTGELFF
TRBV12-3/TRBV12-4	TRBJ2-1	NA	TRBD1	TGTGCCAGCAGTGAGGGGGCATCCTACAATGAGCAGTTCTTC	CASSEGASYNEQFF
TRBV12-3/TRBV12-4	TRBJ2-7	few	NA	TGTGCCAGCAGTTCGAGAAGACCGGGGGAGCAGTACTTC	CASSSRRPGEQYF
TRBV5-1	TRBJ2-3	many	NA	TGCGCCAGCAGCTCCCATGGTGGGGGTTGGACAGATACGCAGTATTTT	CASSSHGGGWTDTQYF
TRBV20-1	TRBJ2-5	few	TRBD2	TGCAGTGCTATCTCTAGCGGGAGGGCGGAGGGAGAGACCCAGTACTTC	CSAISSGRAEGETQYF
TRBV19	TRBJ2-7	many	TRBD2	TGTGCCAGTAGTATGGGTAGGACTAGCGGGATCTCCTACGAGCAGTACTTC	CASSMGRTSGISYEQYF
TRBV27	TRBJ1-5	few	NA	TGTGCCAGCAGTTTTGGGGACGGAATACAGCCCCAGCATTTT	CASSFGDGIQPQHF
TRBV29-1	TRBJ1-2	many	NA	TGCAGCGTTGAAGATCTGAAGGGTGGATACTATGGCTACACCTTC	CSVEDLKGGYYGYTF
TRBV6-2/TRBV6-3	TRBJ2-2	many	TRBD2	TGTGCCAGCAGTCCCTGGGTTAGCGGGACCACGAACACCGGGGAGCTGTTTTTT	CASSPWVSGTTNTGELFF
TRBV9	TRBJ2-1	NA	TRBD2	TGTGCCAGCAGCCCACCGGCTAGCGGGAGCTTCAATGAGCAGTTCTTC	CASSPPASGSFNEQFF
TRBV10-3	TRBJ1-4	few	NA	TGTGCCATCAGTGAGCGGCCGGCCGACAGTGAAAAACTGTTTTTT	CAISERPADSEKLFF
TRBV12-3/TRBV12-4	TRBJ2-7	few	NA	TGTGCCAGCACCCGGATGGGCGAGCAGTACTTC	CASTRMGEQYF
TRBV12-3/TRBV12-4	TRBJ2-1	NA	NA	TGTGCCAGCAGTTTTATGGAGGGTAAGGATGAGCAGTTCTTC	CASSFMEGKDEQFF